Listed here are 10 T cell receptor beta chains from one sample, sequenced in a study of cytomegalovirus exposure and HLA in healthy donors. Primers for the PCR totalled 60 Vbeta and 13 Jbeta. Only in-frame clones appear in the TCRdb table, and some are missing; sequencing was by immunoSEQ multiplex PCR. The table lists about 78,000 clones, approximately 80% of them singletons. What was sequenced was PBMCs. Source of these receptors: a woman aged 45-60 years in good health and CMV-seropositive.

In nucleotides, the CDR3 is TGCGCCAGCAGCGGCGACAGGGCCTACGAGCAGTACTTC. This gives the protein CASSGDRAYEQYF. The V gene is TRBV5-1, the J gene TRBJ2-7; 7 nucleotides line up with TRBD1. The J segment lost 2 bases and the V segment lost 4 bases, leaving 3 bases of the junction unmatched. The CDR3 consists of 13 residues. The germline V gene encodes CDR1 SGHRS and CDR2 YFSETQ.

The chain is built from TRBV11-2 and TRBJ2-1, with TRBD1 matching 8 bases. J was trimmed by 7 bases and V by 2 bases; bases with no gene match: 16. Germline values: CDR1 SGHAT, CDR2 FQNNGV. The CDR3 loop spans 18 amino acids. The CDR3 coding sequence is TGTGCCAGCAGCTTATACTTGATAGGACAGGGCACGGTGAATGAGCAGTTCTTC. Translating gives CASSLYLIGQGTVNEQFF.

The rearrangement uses TRBV4-2 and TRBJ2-1, with TRBD2 identical over 9 bases. Trimming at V came to 0 bases and at J to 3 bases, leaving 6 bases not matched to a gene. The length of the CDR3 is 17 residues. Germline CDR1 reads LGHNA; CDR2 reads YNFKEQ. The CDR3 DNA sequence: TGTGCCAGCAGCCAAGAGGGGACTAGCCGTTACTACAATGAGCAGTTCTTC. As protein: CASSQEGTSRYYNEQFF.

The V call is TRBV5-5, the J call TRBJ2-3; 7 positions match TRBD2. Germline CDR1 and CDR2: SGHKS and YYEKEE (reference sequence). J was trimmed by 8 bases and V by 0 bases; bases with no gene match: 6. This CDR3 spans 14 amino acids. CDR3 protein: CASSLAPREGTQYF. In DNA form, the CDR3 reads TGTGCCAGCAGCTTGGCCCCCAGGGAGGGTACGCAGTATTTT.

J is TRBJ1-2 and V is TRBV18; D is uncertain. In germline, CDR1 is KGHSH, CDR2 LQKENI. With 3 bases removed from V and 3 bases from J, the gap between germline ends came to 8 bases. The CDR3 length is 13 residues. The CDR3 coding sequence is TGTGCCAGCTCACCGACCGGGGACTATGGCTACACCTTC. Its protein product is CASSPTGDYGYTF.

V usage is TRBV5-1 and J usage is TRBJ2-5, with D possibly matching TRBD1 (6 bases). This CDR3 has 14 amino acids. Trimming cost V 4 bases and J 0 bases, with 10 bases left between them. CDR1 SGHRS and CDR2 YFSETQ come from the germline V gene. Here the CDR3 reads CASSHQGYQETQYF. CDR3 nucleotide sequence: TGCGCCAGCAGCCATCAGGGGTACCAAGAGACCCAGTACTTC.

The chain is built from TRBV10-3 and TRBJ2-1; no definite D call. Germline V lookup: CDR1 ENHRY, CDR2 SYGVKD. The CDR3 consists of 12 residues. Trimming shortened V by 6 bases and J by 5 bases, and 8 bases separated the two germline ends. Here the CDR3 reads CAISATNNEQFF. CDR3 sequence (DNA): TGTGCCATCAGCGCAACTAACAATGAGCAGTTCTTC.

J is TRBJ2-3 and V is TRBV6-1; the match to TRBD2 covers 11 bases. The CDR3 totals 16 residues. Per the germline V gene, CDR1 is MNHNS and CDR2 is SASEGT. Trimming at V came to 4 bases and at J to 2 bases, leaving 5 bases not matched to a gene. CDR3 DNA sequence: TGTGCCAGCAGTGCCGTAGCGGGGGGGCTCACAGATACGCAGTATTTT. It yields the protein CASSAVAGGLTDTQYF.

The chain recombines TRBV30 with TRBJ2-3; tentative D call: TRBD2 (6 bases). The CDR3 totals 14 residues. Germline V gene lookup returns CDR1 GTSNPN and CDR2 SVGIG (reference sequence). Trimming cost V 4 bases and J 1 base, with 12 bases left between them. CDR3: CAWTIAGRTDTQYF. The CDR3 DNA reads TGTGCCTGGACCATCGCGGGACGCACAGATACGCAGTATTTT. The whole variable domain, remainder taken from reference TRBV30 and TRBJ2-3, is SQTIHQWPATLVQPVGSPLSLECTVEGTSNPNLYWYRQAAGRGLQLLFYSVGIGQISSEVPQNLSASRPQDRQFILSSKKLLLSDSGFYLCAWTIAGRTDTQYFGPGTRLTVL.

The V call is TRBV9, the J call TRBJ2-2; no firm D call. Trimming removed 0 bases from V and 4 bases from J, with 10 bases in between. The CDR3 contains 15 residues. Germline V gene lookup returns CDR1 SGDLS and CDR2 YYNGEE. CDR3 protein: CASSVGLPSTGELFF. CDR3 coding DNA: TGTGCCAGCAGCGTAGGACTGCCCAGCACCGGGGAGCTGTTTTTT.